This TCR beta chain is from a study of blood T cell repertoires in COVID-19. Study information: Both acute and convalescent COVID-19 samples were obtained from the United States, Italy and Spain. Sources were T cells, B-cell-depleted T cells, or PBMCs; the material itself was cDNA or gDNA.

The germline gives CDR1 MNHEY, CDR2 SVGAGI. The CDR3 spans 14 residues. V was pared by 4 bases and J by 5 bases, with 4 bases of the junction left unmatched. In the original workflow: The assay estimated nucleated cells by amplifying reference gene primers. Assay used: immunoSEQ multiplex PCR; TCRdb lists only in-frame clones, some missing. V and J calls and clone size are as listed in that table; D and trimming were resolved from the DNA. The repertoire consists of 250,000 to 300,000 clones, with around 85% occurring once and the leading ten covering over 9.5%. Sequenced material: peripheral blood. V and J are TRBV6-5 and TRBJ1-3; 8 positions agree with TRBD1. The TCR comes from a woman in her 30s with COVID-19, enrolled during active disease. CDR3 amino acids: CASSLRTGRNTIYF. CDR3 in DNA: TGTGCCAGCAGTTTACGGACAGGGAGAAACACCATATATTTT.